This TCR beta chain stems from a study of T cell changes during pregnancy in multiple sclerosis. Using immunoSEQ multiplex PCR, the repertoire was profiled, and TCRdb retains in-frame clones only, with some absent. Counted here are about 87,000 clones, 80% to 95% occurring once; the ten biggest clones make up around 1.4%. This clone was found a few times. This CDR3 is built from 13 residues. With 3 bases removed from V and 4 bases from J, the gap between germline ends came to 9 bases. Per the germline V gene, CDR1 is KGHSH and CDR2 is LQKENI. The source was peripheral blood, collected in the third trimester of pregnancy. The chain employs TRBV18 and TRBJ1-1, with D unclear. The sequence came from a female donor in good health, enrolled as a control in a pregnancy study. CDR3 bases: TGTGCCAGCTCACCGAGGGTCGTCACTGAAGCTTTCTTT. Its protein is CASSPRVVTEAFF.